This TCR beta chain originates from a study of CD8 T cells in ankylosing spondylitis. Overall study results and limits: Certain motif variants had earlier appeared in reactive arthritis synovial fluid and blood. Disease-linked clones bore a CD8+ phenotype and were relatively rare in peripheral blood. Characteristic of ankylosing spondylitis blood, it appeared, was a TCR beta motif comprising several highly homologous variants. Reportedly, disease-linked clones are significantly enriched in ankylosing spondylitis patients' matched synovial fluid.

Many counts were recorded for this clonotype. Its antigen remains unidentified. The TCR beta libraries were generated through quantitative 5'-RACE incorporating molecular barcodes. Using its own MiXCR run on the 5' RACE reads, TCRdb lists one record per CDR3 protein. In the table there are 500,000 or so distinct CDR3 sequences, approximately 5% of which are singletons. This CDR3 is built from 14 residues. The V gene's germline CDR1 is SGDLS and CDR2 YYNGEE. The ends lost 7 bases at V and 11 bases at J; junction bases unmatched: 17. The chain carries TRBV9 and TRBJ1-1; 7 bases fit TRBD1. Sequencing was done on a sample of blood, either unsorted or a sorted T cell fraction (not recorded which). The clonotype comes from a male donor with ankylosing spondylitis. The CDR3 loop reads CASEPHTGARGAFF. In DNA form, the CDR3 reads TGTGCCAGCGAACCGCACACAGGGGCGAGGGGGGCTTTCTTT.